The 27 T cell receptor beta chains given below trace back to one sample, sequenced in a study of OX40 agonist ivuxolimab in advanced cancers. Sequencing used immunoSEQ multiplex PCR; TCRdb keeps in-frame clones, though not all of them. The sample contains about 93,000 clones, roughly 92% of which appear only once. The sample was CD4+ or CD8+ T cells sorted from blood, taken in a trial of the OX40 agonist ivuxolimab. The receptors come from an adult with an advanced solid tumor such as melanoma, head and neck, liver or kidney cancer.

This clone occurred once. The chain carries TRBV9 and TRBJ1-1, with TRBD1 identical over 7 bases. This CDR3 is built from 15 residues. The germline V gene has CDR1 SGDLS and CDR2 YYNGEE. V shed 2 bases, J shed 3 bases, and the junction held 7 bases outside the gene matches. CDR3 sequence reads: CASSVKTGRYTEAFF. DNA for the CDR3: TGTGCCAGCAGCGTTAAGACAGGGAGGTACACTGAAGCTTTCTTT.

V is TRBV28 and J is TRBJ1-1, with 8 bases lining up with TRBD1. Looked up from germline, CDR1 is MDHEN and CDR2 is SYDVKM. The CDR3 has 13 amino acids. Germline trimming cut 6 bases from V and 5 bases from J; bases unmatched to any gene: 5. CDR3 loop: CASSHTGGTEAFF. Here the CDR3 DNA reads TGTGCCAGCAGCCATACAGGGGGAACTGAAGCTTTCTTT.

The CDR3 DNA follows: TGTGCCAGCAGTTTACGGGCTAGCGGGAGGGCCGGAACCGGGGAGCTGTTTTTT. Protein sequence: CASSLRASGRAGTGELFF. This chain joins TRBV27 and TRBJ2-2, with 12 bases lining up with TRBD2. With V trimmed by 2 bases and J by 5 bases, 9 bases remained unmatched. Germline V CDR1 and CDR2: MNHEY, SMNVEV (reference sequence). The CDR3 is 18 residues long.

This clone has only a few counts. The chain has TRBV15 and TRBJ1-1, with D tentatively TRBD1 (5 bases). The ends were cut back, 0 bases at V and 1 base at J, with 9 bases in the middle. The CDR3 spans 15 residues. From germline, CDR1 is LNHNV and CDR2 YYDKDF (reference sequence). CDR3 residues: CATSRDHGANTEAFF. The CDR3 DNA reads as TGTGCCACCAGCAGAGATCACGGGGCGAACACTGAAGCTTTCTTT. The complete variable domain, with remaining parts taken from reference TRBV15 and TRBJ1-1, reads DAMVIQNPRYQVTQFGKPVTLSCSQTLNHNVMYWYQQKSSQAPKLLFHYYDKDFNNEADTPDNFQSRRPNTSFCFLDIRSPGLGDTAMYLCATSRDHGANTEAFFGQGTRLTVV.

This chain links TRBV18 with TRBJ2-5; TRBD1 matches at 11 bases. The CDR3 runs to 16 residues. V lost 5 bases and J lost 4; bases outside the gene matches: 9. The germline V gene has CDR1 KGHSH and CDR2 LQKENI. The CDR3 loop is CASSSRTGGITETQYF. CDR3 coding DNA: TGTGCCAGCTCATCCCGGACAGGGGGCATTACAGAGACCCAGTACTTC.

The genes are TRBV4-3 and TRBJ1-1; no clear D gene. V lost 1 base to trimming and J lost 1 base, with 4 bases between them. CDR3 length equals 13 residues. The V gene's germline CDR1 is LGHNA and CDR2 YSLEER. CDR3 protein: CASSQGPNTEAFF. The CDR3 region has the DNA TGCGCCAGCAGCCAAGGCCCGAACACTGAAGCTTTCTTT.

CDR3 bases: TGTGCCAGCAGCCCCCGCGAGAGATGGGGGCAATCCTATAATTCACCCCTCCACTTT. Amino acid sequence: CASSPRERWGQSYNSPLHF. The chain is built from TRBV11-2 and TRBJ1-6; possible D gene TRBD1, 6 bases. CDR3 size: 19 residues. The germline V gene has CDR1 SGHAT and CDR2 FQNNGV. V lost 5 bases and J 1 base, leaving 21 bases between the germline ends.

The chain is built from TRBV27 and TRBJ1-5; no definite D call. Germline V lookup: CDR1 MNHEY, CDR2 SMNVEV (reference sequence). Trimming took off 3 bases at V and 1 base at J, with 7 bases between the two ends. The CDR3 is 14 amino acids. The CDR3 nucleotides are TGTGCCAGCAGTTTCCGACTAAGCAATCAGCCCCAGCATTTT. This encodes CASSFRLSNQPQHF.

The genes are TRBV5-1 and TRBJ2-1, with D possibly being TRBD1 (6 bases). Deletions cut 4 bases from V and 3 bases from J, with 14 bases between. Germline-derived CDR1 and CDR2 are SGHRS and YFSETQ. This CDR3 contains 15 residues. The CDR3 DNA is TGCGCCAGCAGCGGGGTGGGACAAGACTACAATGAGCAGTTCTTC. This encodes CASSGVGQDYNEQFF.

V is TRBV10-2 and J is TRBJ2-3, with 7 nucleotides matching TRBD2. This CDR3 region has 16 residues. V shed 10 bases, J shed 2 bases, and the junction held 15 bases outside the gene matches. Germline V gene lookup returns CDR1 WSHSY and CDR2 SAAADI. The CDR3: CAISRLGLADTDTQYF. CDR3 coding DNA: TGCGCCATTTCCCGGCTGGGGCTAGCGGACACAGATACGCAGTATTTT.

The chain couples TRBV6-5 to TRBJ1-2, with 7 bases fitting TRBD1. Unmatched junction bases numbered 10, after V lost 2 bases and J lost 4 bases. The V gene's germline CDR1 is MNHEY and CDR2 SVGAGI. This CDR3 is built from 16 residues. In DNA, the CDR3 is TGTGCCAGCAGTTACGATTCACAGGGGAAGATCTATGGCTACACCTTC. Protein product: CASSYDSQGKIYGYTF.

The chain couples TRBV6-6 to TRBJ2-2; D is unclear. Germline V CDR1 and CDR2: MNHNY, SVGAGI (reference sequence). V gave up 3 bases and J gave up 4 bases, with 9 bases separating them. The CDR3 sequence is 14 residues long. This CDR3 reads CASSYDPRTGELFF. The CDR3 bases are TGTGCCAGCAGTTATGACCCCCGCACCGGGGAGCTGTTTTTT.

The DNA of the CDR3 is TGTGCCAGCAGTTTAGGGACAGGTACCTACAATGAGCAGTTCTTC. Protein product: CASSLGTGTYNEQFF. The chain employs TRBV27 and TRBJ2-1; 8 bases map to TRBD1. V lost 2 bases and J lost 2; bases outside the gene matches: 2. Germline V gene data show CDR1 as MNHEY and CDR2 as SMNVEV (reference sequence). CDR3 length equals 15 residues.

In its sample, this clone was seen once. CDR3 DNA sequence: TGTGCCAGCAGTGGGACAGGGGAGGGTGGCTACACCTTC. This sequence encodes CASSGTGEGGYTF. The V and J genes are TRBV27 and TRBJ1-2; 10 nucleotides line up with TRBD1. Germline loops: CDR1 MNHEY, CDR2 SMNVEV (reference sequence). The CDR3 runs 13 residues. Trimming at V came to 5 bases and at J to 7 bases, leaving 4 bases not matched to a gene.

This chain joins TRBV9 and TRBJ2-1; TRBD2 is a possible D gene (5 bases). Germline values: CDR1 SGDLS, CDR2 YYNGEE. The CDR3 has 17 residues. V was cut by 4 bases and J by 0 bases, with 17 bases left in between. The CDR3 protein is CASSPRGLFSSYNEQFF. CDR3 DNA sequence: TGTGCCAGCAGCCCCCGAGGACTGTTCAGCTCCTACAATGAGCAGTTCTTC.

This sequence joins TRBV27 and TRBJ2-1, with a possible D match to TRBD2 (6 bases). V was cut by 5 bases and J by 10 bases, with 18 bases left in between. Germline V gene sequence: CDR1 MNHEY, CDR2 SMNVEV (reference sequence). This CDR3 is 14 amino acids long. DNA of the CDR3: TGTGCCAGCAGTCCCACTTCACTAGCCCGGGAGCAGTTCTTC. Amino acids: CASSPTSLAREQFF.

Regarding this clone: Other DNA variants within this sample encode the same CDR3. This rearrangement joins TRBV5-1 to TRBJ1-1; no firm D call. Germline values: CDR1 SGHRS, CDR2 YFSETQ. V was pared by 4 bases and J by 2 bases, with 9 bases between. The length of the CDR3 is 13 residues. The CDR3 loop reads CASSLASNTEAFF. The CDR3 bases are TGCGCCAGCAGCCTAGCGTCCAACACTGAAGCTTTCTTT. The full variable domain, completed using reference TRBV5-1 and TRBJ1-1, is KAGVTQTPRYLIKTRGQQVTLSCSPISGHRSVSWYQQTPGQGLQFLFEYFSETQRNKGNFPGRFSGRQFSNSRSEMNVSTLELGDSALYLCASSLASNTEAFFGQGTRLTVV.

J is TRBJ2-7 and V is TRBV27; D remains ambiguous. Trimming took off 2 bases at V and 6 bases at J, with 14 bases between the two ends. The CDR3 consists of 14 residues. Germline V gene lookup returns CDR1 MNHEY and CDR2 SMNVEV (reference sequence). As DNA, the CDR3 is TGTGCCAGCAGTTTACAGATCGACCGCCCCGAGCAGTACTTC. This encodes CASSLQIDRPEQYF.

The gene calls are TRBV30 and TRBJ2-2; unclear D gene. V dropped 1 base and J dropped 1 base, with 1 base sitting between them. The CDR3 extends over 12 amino acids. CDR1 GTSNPN and CDR2 SVGIG come from the germline V gene (reference sequence). The CDR3 reads CAWSGNTGELFF. DNA for the CDR3: TGTGCCTGGAGTGGGAACACCGGGGAGCTGTTTTTT.

The chain links TRBV27 to TRBJ2-3; D gene unclear. This CDR3 has 13 amino acids. Germline V gene lookup returns CDR1 MNHEY and CDR2 SMNVEV (reference sequence). Trimming shortened V by 1 base and J by 6 bases, and 8 bases separated the two germline ends. For the CDR3, the DNA is TGTGCCAGCAGTTTATTCCTAGAGGATACGCAGTATTTT. Translated: CASSLFLEDTQYF.

The CDR3 protein is CASSLGPNQPQHF. The CDR3 nucleotides read TGTGCCAGCAGCTTAGGCCCTAATCAGCCCCAGCATTTT. The rearrangement uses TRBV7-6 and TRBJ1-5; no clear D. The CDR3 length is 13 residues. The germline V and J ends were trimmed by 1 base and 4 bases, with 5 bases remaining between them. CDR1 SGHVS and CDR2 FNYEAQ come from the germline V gene.

This clone appeared a few times. The J gene is TRBJ2-7, the V gene TRBV28, with TRBD2 matching 12 bases. Germline CDR1 MDHEN, CDR2 SYDVKM. V was clipped by 6 bases and J by 5 bases; unmatched bases: 5. The CDR3 contains 14 residues. The CDR3 reads CASSLAGGGHEQYF. Written as DNA, the CDR3 is TGTGCCAGCAGCCTAGCGGGAGGGGGGCACGAGCAGTACTTC. The variable domain in full, completed from reference TRBV28 and TRBJ2-7, reads DVKVTQSSRYLVKRTGEKVFLECVQDMDHENMFWYRQDPGLGLRLIYFSYDVKMKEKGDIPEGYSVSREKKERFSLILESASTNQTSMYLCASSLAGGGHEQYFGPGTRLTVT.

V and J are TRBV27 and TRBJ2-1; D possibly matches TRBD1 or TRBD2 (6 bases each). There are 11 residues in the CDR3. Trimming left V 6 bases short and J 9 bases short, with 9 bases between. Germline CDR1 MNHEY, CDR2 SMNVEV (reference sequence). As DNA, the CDR3 is TGTGCCAGCAGGGAGGGGGGTGAGCAGTTCTTC. Translated, it gives CASREGGEQFF.

This sequence joins TRBV4-1 and TRBJ2-7; 8 bases are shared with TRBD1. Germline CDR1 MGHRA, CDR2 YSYEKL. V lost 1 base to trimming and J lost 2 bases; unmatched junction nucleotides: 4. The CDR3 loop spans 15 amino acids. The CDR3 loop reads CASSQGTGITYEQYF. Here the CDR3 DNA reads TGCGCCAGCAGCCAAGGGACAGGGATCACCTACGAGCAGTACTTC.

This chain links TRBV4-1 with TRBJ2-5; D is unclear. The V gene's germline CDR1 is MGHRA and CDR2 YSYEKL. This CDR3 spans 14 amino acids. V lost 0 bases, J lost 3 bases, and 8 bases lay in between. CDR3 loop: CASSQEKTKETQYF. CDR3 coding DNA: TGCGCCAGCAGCCAAGAAAAGACAAAAGAGACCCAGTACTTC.

The CDR3 coding sequence is TGTGCCAGCAGGACAGGGACCAACTACGAGCAGTACTTC. It specifies CASRTGTNYEQYF. The chain uses TRBV6-6 and TRBJ2-7, with TRBD1 matching over 7 bases. V lost 6 bases, J lost 3 bases, and 5 bases stayed unmatched. There are 13 residues in the CDR3. The germline V gene has CDR1 MNHNY and CDR2 SVGAGI (reference sequence).

The chain has TRBV18 and TRBJ2-3, with D uncertain. Trimming shortened V by 2 bases and J by 6 bases, and 9 bases separated the two germline ends. The CDR3 runs to 13 residues. Per the germline V gene, CDR1 is KGHSH and CDR2 is LQKENI. CDR3 nucleotide sequence: TGTGCCAGCTCACCATGGGCCTCGGATACGCAGTATTTT. This translates into CASSPWASDTQYF. The whole variable domain, remainder taken from reference TRBV18 and TRBJ2-3, is NAGVMQNPRHLVRRRGQEARLRCSPMKGHSHVYWYRQLPEEGLKFMVYLQKENIIDESGMPKERFSAEFPKEGPSILRIQQVVRGDSAAYFCASSPWASDTQYFGPGTRLTVL.